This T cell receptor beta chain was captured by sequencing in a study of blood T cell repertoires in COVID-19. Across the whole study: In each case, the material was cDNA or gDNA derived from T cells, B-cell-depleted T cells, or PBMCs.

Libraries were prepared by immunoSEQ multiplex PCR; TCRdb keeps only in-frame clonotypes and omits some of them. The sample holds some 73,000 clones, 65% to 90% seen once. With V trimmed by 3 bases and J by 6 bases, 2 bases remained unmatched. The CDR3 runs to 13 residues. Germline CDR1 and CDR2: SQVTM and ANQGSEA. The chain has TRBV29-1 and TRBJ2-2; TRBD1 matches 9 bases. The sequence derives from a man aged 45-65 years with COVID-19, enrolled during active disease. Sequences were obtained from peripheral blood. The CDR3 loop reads CSVDRTGAGELFF. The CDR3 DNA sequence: TGCAGCGTTGATCGGACAGGGGCCGGGGAGCTGTTTTTT.